The 24 T cell receptor beta chains given below trace back to one sample, sequenced in a study of Ad26.COV2.S vaccination and SARS-CoV-2 variants. The repertoire was sequenced with immunoSEQ multiplex PCR; TCRdb's copy has only in-frame clones and lacks some. The table includes about 440,000 clones, less than 95% detected once. Treatment of the sample: about 20 received Ad26.COV2.S at low or high dose, single or two shots; 5 received placebo; per-sample allocation not given. Sampling occurred on day 63 after the first vaccine or placebo injection. This sample comprised peripheral blood, obtained in a trial of Ad26.COV2.S vaccine versus placebo. Receptor source: a person between 18 and 60 years old who received the Ad26.COV2.S COVID-19 vaccine or a placebo.

This sequence joins TRBV24-1 and TRBJ2-5; TRBD1 agrees at 8 bases. The CDR3 totals 14 residues. Trimming cost V 4 bases and J 6 bases; bases outside gene matches: 6. The germline gives CDR1 KGHDR, CDR2 SFDVKD. The CDR3 protein is CATSEYGQGKTQYF. The CDR3 DNA reads TGTGCCACCAGTGAATACGGACAGGGAAAGACCCAGTACTTC.

The V call is TRBV5-6, the J call TRBJ1-5; 7 nucleotides line up with TRBD1. Looked up from germline, CDR1 is SGHDT and CDR2 is YYEEEE. The V gene end was trimmed by 3 bases and the J gene end by 5 bases; junction bases not matched to a gene: 8. The CDR3 is 15 amino acids. For the CDR3, the DNA is TGTGCCAGCAGCTCGTCGGGACAGAGATATCAGCCCCAGCATTTT. Amino acid sequence: CASSSSGQRYQPQHF.

This rearrangement joins TRBV2 to TRBJ2-1; maybe TRBD2 (5 bases). Germline V gene lookup returns CDR1 SNHLY and CDR2 FYNNEI. V gave up 2 bases and J gave up 5 bases, with 16 bases separating them. There are 16 residues in the CDR3. As DNA, the CDR3 is TGTGCCAGCAGTGAATATGAGAGGGCCAGGAACAATGAGCAGTTCTTC. Protein sequence: CASSEYERARNNEQFF.

The chain joins TRBV27 to TRBJ1-2; 8 nucleotides agree with TRBD1. There are 13 residues in the CDR3. The junction had 7 bases not matched to a gene; V was cut back by 6 bases and J by 7 bases. Per the germline V gene, CDR1 is MNHEY and CDR2 is SMNVEV (reference sequence). The CDR3 DNA sequence: TGTGCCAGCAGGCCAGGGGGCTGGCGTGGCTACACCTTC. Translating it yields CASRPGGWRGYTF.

The gene calls are TRBV18 and TRBJ1-6; the D gene is possibly TRBD1 (5 bases). Germline CDR1 is KGHSH and CDR2 is LQKENI. The germline V and J ends were trimmed by 6 bases and 7 bases, with 16 bases remaining between them. This CDR3 is 15 amino acids long. CDR3 bases: TGTGCCAGCTCGACAGACCGGGACCTAAATTCACCCCTCCACTTT. Translated: CASSTDRDLNSPLHF.

This clone appeared once. The same CDR3 can be traced to other DNA sequences in this sample. The chain joins TRBV4-2 to TRBJ2-7, with TRBD2 matching over 9 bases. The junction had 1 base not matched to a gene; V was cut back by 3 bases and J by 1 base. The CDR3 consists of 14 residues. Germline V gene data show CDR1 as LGHNA and CDR2 as YNFKEQ. The CDR3 DNA is TGTGCCAGCAGCCAGACTAGCGGATCCTACGAGCAGTACTTC. The encoded protein is CASSQTSGSYEQYF.

This clone appeared once. The CDR3 is CASSLSSQYEQYF. The CDR3 bases are TGTGCCAGCAGCTTATCATCACAATACGAGCAGTACTTC. The rearrangement uses TRBV7-2 and TRBJ2-7; D remains unclear. This CDR3 is built from 13 residues. CDR1 is SGHTA, CDR2 FQGNSA, per germline. The ends were cut back, 2 bases at V and 4 bases at J, with 9 bases in the middle.

This rearrangement joins TRBV29-1 to TRBJ2-7, with no clear D. Germline V gene lookup returns CDR1 SQVTM and CDR2 ANQGSEA. The CDR3 contains 12 residues. V was clipped by 3 bases and J by 2 bases, with 8 bases between them. The DNA for the CDR3 is TGCAGCGTTGAGGCAGGAGCCTACGAGCAGTACTTC. Translating gives CSVEAGAYEQYF.

Concerning this clone: The junction differs from germline at one of its ends, possibly a read error. The V gene is TRBV7-2, the J gene TRBJ2-3; 11 nucleotides agree with TRBD2. The germline V gene has CDR1 SGHTA and CDR2 FQGNSA. The CDR3 totals 14 residues. CDR3: CASRLAGGPDTQYF. In DNA form, the CDR3 reads TGTGCCAGCAGGTTAGCGGGAGGGCCAGATACGCAGTATTTT. Full variable domain (outside the CDR3, taken from reference TRBV7-2 and TRBJ2-3): GAGVSQSPSNKVTEKGKDVELRCDPISGHTALYWYRQSLGQGLEFLIYFQGNSAPDKSGLPSDRFSAERTGGSVSTLTIQRTQQEDSAVYLCASRLAGGPDTQYFGPGTRLTVL.

The chain joins TRBV2 to TRBJ2-3, with D tentatively TRBD2 (6 bases). Trimming took off 8 bases at V and 2 bases at J, with 14 bases between the two ends. Per germline, CDR1 SNHLY and CDR2 FYNNEI. CDR3 size: 14 residues. The CDR3 DNA reads as TGTGCCAGCTCGTCCGGGACTTACACAGATACGCAGTATTTT. Its protein is CASSSGTYTDTQYF.

This chain's CDR3 is CASQKASIRETQYF. As DNA, the CDR3 is TGTGCCAGCCAGAAAGCTTCTATCAGAGAGACCCAGTACTTC. The V and J genes are TRBV7-9 and TRBJ2-5; no definite D call. Germline assignment: CDR1 SEHNR and CDR2 FQNEAQ (reference sequence). The CDR3 extends over 14 amino acids. The V gene lost 8 bases and the J gene lost 4 bases, with 17 bases spanning the gap.

This rearrangement joins TRBV7-3 to TRBJ2-3; D not certain. Looked up from germline, CDR1 is SGHTA and CDR2 is FQGTGA. This CDR3 spans 12 amino acids. The V end lost 4 bases, the J end lost 2 bases, and 4 bases lay between the germline ends. CDR3 DNA: TGTGCCAGCAGCTCGGCCACAGATACGCAGTATTTT. This sequence encodes CASSSATDTQYF.

The chain carries TRBV15 and TRBJ2-5; D gene uncertain. The CDR3 has 13 residues. With 4 bases removed from V and 5 bases from J, the gap between germline ends came to 11 bases. CDR1 and CDR2 (germline): LNHNV, YYDKDF (reference sequence). The CDR3 DNA follows: TGTGCCACCAGCAATAGTCCTCAGGAGACCCAGTACTTC. Encoded protein: CATSNSPQETQYF.

This sequence joins TRBV7-9 and TRBJ2-1; D is possibly TRBD2 (5 bases). This CDR3 is built from 14 residues. Trimming cost V 1 base and J 4 bases, with 8 bases left between them. Germline assignment: CDR1 SEHNR and CDR2 FQNEAQ (reference sequence). The CDR3 sequence: CASSLVSGYNEQFF. The CDR3 DNA follows: TGTGCCAGCAGCTTAGTATCGGGGTACAATGAGCAGTTCTTC. Together with reference TRBV7-9 and TRBJ2-1, the CDR3 gives the full variable domain: DTGVSQNPRHKITKRGQNVTFRCDPISEHNRLYWYRQTLGQGPEFLTYFQNEAQLEKSRLLSDRFSAERPKGSFSTLEIQRTEQGDSAMYLCASSLVSGYNEQFFGPGTRLTVL.

The chain employs TRBV7-8 and TRBJ2-6; tentative D call: TRBD1 (6 bases). CDR3 length equals 16 residues. The germline CDR1 and CDR2 sequences are SGHVS and FQNEAQ. With 4 bases removed from V and 2 bases from J, the gap between germline ends came to 12 bases. CDR3 bases: TGTGCCAGCAGCTCCAGGACAGTCGCTGGGGCCAACGTCCTGACTTTC. It translates to CASSSRTVAGANVLTF.

The chain joins TRBV30 to TRBJ2-7, with D possibly TRBD2 on 5 matching bases. Trimming stripped 0 bases from V and 3 bases from J, with 15 bases between. The CDR3 is made up of 15 amino acids. Germline V CDR1 and CDR2: GTSNPN, SVGIG (reference sequence). The CDR3 DNA reads as TGTGCCTGGAGTGTACCGCGGAGGAACCACTACGAGCAGTACTTC. It translates to CAWSVPRRNHYEQYF. The complete variable domain, with remaining parts taken from reference TRBV30 and TRBJ2-7, reads SQTIHQWPATLVQPVGSPLSLECTVEGTSNPNLYWYRQAAGRGLQLLFYSVGIGQISSEVPQNLSASRPQDRQFILSSKKLLLSDSGFYLCAWSVPRRNHYEQYFGPGTRLTVT.

This chain connects TRBV4-1 to TRBJ2-7; weak D call: TRBD2 (5 bases). V dropped 0 bases and J dropped 0 bases, with 12 bases sitting between them. In germline, CDR1 is MGHRA, CDR2 YSYEKL. The CDR3 runs to 16 residues. CDR3 residues: CASSQEGGLVSYEQYF. CDR3 nucleotide sequence: TGCGCCAGCAGCCAAGAAGGAGGACTCGTCTCCTACGAGCAGTACTTC.

This clone was observed a handful of times. The V gene is TRBV5-5, the J gene TRBJ2-2; D is ambiguous. This CDR3 has 12 amino acids. V was shortened by 4 bases and J by 7 bases, with 8 bases between the two germline ends. CDR1 SGHKS and CDR2 YYEKEE come from the germline V gene (reference sequence). CDR3 sequence (DNA): TGTGCCAGCAGCAGGCAGGACGGGGAGCTGTTTTTT. Translation gives CASSRQDGELFF.

The chain uses TRBV28 and TRBJ1-2; perhaps TRBD1 as D (6 bases). The CDR3 has 15 residues. From germline, CDR1 is MDHEN and CDR2 SYDVKM. Trimming left V 5 bases short and J 3 bases short, with 16 bases between. The CDR3: CASSPPDRAYYGYTF. In nucleotides, the CDR3 is TGTGCCAGCAGTCCCCCGGACAGAGCCTACTATGGCTACACCTTC.

The V gene is TRBV28, the J gene TRBJ1-5; TRBD1 matches at 9 bases. The length of the CDR3 is 17 residues. Germline V gives CDR1 MDHEN, CDR2 SYDVKM. Germline trimming cut 2 bases from V and 6 bases from J; bases unmatched to any gene: 11. This CDR3 is CASSLRGPGQGGQPQHF. The CDR3 DNA follows: TGTGCCAGCAGTTTAAGGGGACCGGGACAGGGTGGTCAGCCCCAGCATTTT.

The chain employs TRBV10-3 and TRBJ1-5; D gene uncertain. This CDR3 region has 17 residues. V was trimmed by 2 bases and J by 1 base, leaving 15 bases between them. Germline V gene sequence: CDR1 ENHRY, CDR2 SYGVKD. The CDR3 DNA reads as TGTGCCATCAGTGAGGGCGGGCCAGAGGTCAGCAATCAGCCCCAGCATTTT. This sequence encodes CAISEGGPEVSNQPQHF.

The genes are TRBV24-1 and TRBJ2-1, with no clear D. V lost 6 bases to trimming and J lost 0 bases, with 11 bases between them. CDR1 is KGHDR and CDR2 is SFDVKD in the germline V gene. There are 15 residues in the CDR3. Here the CDR3 reads CATSRALSSYNEQFF. In DNA form, the CDR3 reads TGTGCCACCAGTAGGGCCTTGAGCTCCTACAATGAGCAGTTCTTC.

This clone was seen a single time. The V gene is TRBV19, the J gene TRBJ1-1, with D hard to call. CDR1 LNHDA and CDR2 SQIVND come from the germline V gene (reference sequence). There are 16 residues in the CDR3. Trimming removed 7 bases from V and 7 bases from J, with 25 bases in between. Written as DNA, the CDR3 is TGTGCCAGTAAACTGGAGGCAGCCGGTCGTTCTATTGAAGCTTTCTTT. Its protein is CASKLEAAGRSIEAFF.

This sequence joins TRBV9 and TRBJ2-1; possible D gene TRBD2, 6 bases. CDR1 is SGDLS, CDR2 YYNGEE, per germline. V lost 2 bases to trimming and J lost 4 bases, with 13 bases between them. This CDR3 comprises 15 residues. CDR3 nucleotides: TGTGCCAGCAGCGTTGGTCTAGCGCTTTACAATGAGCAGTTCTTC. It codes for CASSVGLALYNEQFF. Drawing the rest from reference TRBV9 and TRBJ2-1, the complete variable domain is DSGVTQTPKHLITATGQRVTLRCSPRSGDLSVYWYQQSLDQGLQFLIQYYNGEERAKGNILERFSAQQFPDLHSELNLSSLELGDSALYFCASSVGLALYNEQFFGPGTRLTVL.